Each of the 30 T cell receptor beta chains below was sequenced from the same sample in a study of blood T cell repertoires in COVID-19. Clones were read by immunoSEQ multiplex PCR, and TCRdb kept only the in-frame ones, dropping some. The sample has 150,000 to 170,000 clones; 76% are singletons. Sequenced input: peripheral blood. These receptor sequences come from an elderly woman with acute or convalescent COVID-19.

The rearrangement joins TRBV7-9 to TRBJ2-3, with D possibly being TRBD1 (5 bases). Trimming removed 2 bases at V and 4 bases at J, with 13 bases between. This CDR3 is built from 15 residues. Germline-derived CDR1 and CDR2 are SEHNR and FQNEAQ (reference sequence). As DNA, the CDR3 is TGTGCCAGCAGCTTATACAGGAATCAAGCAGATACGCAGTATTTT. Translation: CASSLYRNQADTQYF.

The rearrangement joins TRBV19 to TRBJ2-7; TRBD2 agrees at 14 bases. The CDR3 loop spans 14 amino acids. J gave up 5 bases and V 6 bases, and 3 bases lay outside the gene matches. Germline V gene sequence: CDR1 LNHDA, CDR2 SQIVND (reference sequence). The CDR3 loop reads CASRTSGRVDEQYF. In DNA form, the CDR3 reads TGTGCCAGTAGGACTAGCGGGAGGGTAGACGAGCAGTACTTC.

CDR3 nucleotides: TGTGCCAGCAGTTGGACTAGCGGGGACAACAATGAGCAGTTCTTC. Translating it yields CASSWTSGDNNEQFF. V and J are TRBV7-6 and TRBJ2-1; 12 nucleotides agree with TRBD2. V shed 6 bases and J 5 bases; nucleotides not matched to a gene: 5. Germline-derived CDR1 and CDR2 are SGHVS and FNYEAQ. There are 15 residues in the CDR3.

The chain joins TRBV10-2 to TRBJ1-4; TRBD1 matches 7 bases. Germline V gives CDR1 WSHSY, CDR2 SAAADI. V lost 2 bases, J lost 13 bases, and 4 bases stayed unmatched. This CDR3 is 12 amino acids long. CDR3 region: CASSEDRVILFF. As DNA, the CDR3 is TGCGCCAGCAGTGAGGACAGGGTTATACTGTTTTTT.

The rearrangement links TRBV3-1 (or the pseudogene TRBV3-2) to TRBJ2-4; TRBD1 matches 7 bases. Trimming cost V 3 bases and J 6 bases; bases outside gene matches: 2. The germline V gene has CDR1 LGHDT and CDR2 YNNKEL (reference sequence). The CDR3 contains 13 residues. The CDR3 DNA reads as TGTGCCAGCAGCCACCGACAGGGAAACATTCAGTACTTC. It is translated as CASSHRQGNIQYF.

This clone was seen only once. The J gene is TRBJ2-3, the V gene TRBV6-2 or TRBV6-3; 12 bases map to TRBD2. The CDR3 is 18 amino acids. Trimming at V came to 2 bases and at J to 4 bases, leaving 10 bases not matched to a gene. Germline V CDR1 and CDR2: MNHEY, SVGEGT. CDR3 in DNA: TGTGCCAGCAGTTACGCGGTGCGGCTAGCGGGGGGGCCAGATACGCAGTATTTT. Protein product: CASSYAVRLAGGPDTQYF.

This clone was recorded once. The rearrangement uses TRBV11-3 and TRBJ2-1; 12 nucleotides agree with TRBD2. The CDR3 sequence is 18 residues long. Per germline, CDR1 SGHNT and CDR2 YENEEA. The V gene end was trimmed by 5 bases and the J gene end by 4 bases; junction bases not matched to a gene: 12. The chain's CDR3 is CASSPSLAGGPDYNEQFF. The CDR3 DNA follows: TGTGCCAGCAGCCCGTCGCTAGCGGGAGGGCCGGATTACAATGAGCAGTTCTTC.

The chain has TRBV5-6 and TRBJ1-1, with TRBD1 as a possible D gene (5 bases). V lost 2 bases and J 6 bases, leaving 23 bases between the germline ends. This CDR3 comprises 17 residues. Looked up from germline, CDR1 is SGHDT and CDR2 is YYEEEE. The CDR3 region has the DNA TGTGCCAGCAGCTTTGAGGGAGGGAGATGGGGCCTCCCTGAAGCTTTCTTT. Amino acid sequence: CASSFEGGRWGLPEAFF.

The CDR3 DNA follows: TGTGCCAGCTCACCTCTTGTCAGCTCTGGGGCCAACGTCCTGACTTTC. Protein sequence: CASSPLVSSGANVLTF. The chain recombines TRBV18 with TRBJ2-6; no reliable D call. Trimming left V 3 bases short and J 0 bases short, with 9 bases between. Germline V gene data show CDR1 as KGHSH and CDR2 as LQKENI. This CDR3 is built from 16 residues.

This rearrangement joins TRBV6-4 to TRBJ2-2; 8 nucleotides match TRBD2. Trimming cost V 6 bases and J 8 bases; bases outside gene matches: 8. From germline, CDR1 is MRHNA and CDR2 SNTAGT. The CDR3 runs 14 residues. CDR3 region: CASRREAGVGELFF. The CDR3 coding sequence is TGTGCCAGCAGGAGGGAAGCGGGAGTTGGGGAGCTGTTTTTT.

The table lists this clone with a few counts. V gene TRBV6-1 combines with J gene TRBJ1-2; D may be TRBD1 (5 bases). Germline V lookup: CDR1 MNHNS, CDR2 SASEGT. V was pared by 3 bases and J by 3 bases, with 17 bases between. The CDR3 extends over 16 amino acids. The CDR3 sequence: CASSDGWAGRYYGYTF. The CDR3 nucleotides read TGTGCCAGCAGTGATGGGTGGGCGGGGCGCTACTATGGCTACACCTTC.

V and J are TRBV6-2 or TRBV6-3 and TRBJ1-5, with a weak D call TRBD1 (6 bases). The V end was cut by 6 bases, the J end by 3 bases, with 12 bases between. Looked up from germline, CDR1 is MNHEY and CDR2 is SVGEGT. The CDR3 covers 14 residues. In nucleotides, the CDR3 is TGTGCCAGCAGCCCACAGGGACCCAATCAGCCCCAGCATTTT. It yields the protein CASSPQGPNQPQHF.

For the CDR3, the DNA is TGTGCCAGCTCACTGCGGGACAGCCTAACTCTCACAGATACGCAGTATTTT. It encodes CASSLRDSLTLTDTQYF. The chain uses TRBV18 and TRBJ2-3, with TRBD1 as a possible D gene (7 bases). The ends were cut back, 4 bases at V and 2 bases at J, with 19 bases in the middle. The CDR3 extends over 17 amino acids. Germline V gene data show CDR1 as KGHSH and CDR2 as LQKENI.

CDR3 in DNA: TGTGCCAGCAGCTCCGAGGGCGGGTCCTACACAGATACGCAGTATTTT. As protein: CASSSEGGSYTDTQYF. The chain joins TRBV9 to TRBJ2-3; maybe TRBD2 (5 bases). The germline V and J ends were trimmed by 4 bases and 2 bases, with 17 bases remaining between them. Germline values: CDR1 SGDLS, CDR2 YYNGEE. The CDR3 is 16 residues long.

The chain joins TRBV21-1 to TRBJ1-6; the DNA was not compared with TRBD1, the D call given in the table. TRBV21-1 represents a pseudogene. There are 17 residues in the CDR3. The chain's CDR3 is CASSEGQGLSNRAPLHF. CDR3 nucleotides: TGTGCCAGCAGCGAAGGACAGGGTTTAAGTAATCGGGCACCCCTCCACTTT.

This chain connects TRBV4-3 to TRBJ1-3, with a possible D match to TRBD1 (6 bases). V lost 0 bases, J lost 4 bases, and 10 bases lay in between. This CDR3 comprises 15 residues. Germline CDR1 LGHNA, CDR2 YSLEER. The CDR3 sequence: CASSQDRTAGNTIYF. In DNA, the CDR3 is TGCGCCAGCAGCCAAGATCGGACAGCAGGAAACACCATATATTTT.

CDR3 DNA sequence: TGTGCCAGCAGCGGAGCGGCTAGTTCGTCCGGGGAGCTGTTTTTT. Protein sequence: CASSGAASSSGELFF. The genes are TRBV11-3 and TRBJ2-2; perhaps TRBD2 as D (5 bases). Trimming removed 5 bases from V and 6 bases from J, with 16 bases in between. Per germline, CDR1 SGHNT and CDR2 YENEEA. This CDR3 contains 15 residues.

The chain is built from TRBV5-1 and TRBJ2-3; 9 nucleotides match TRBD2. Germline-derived CDR1 and CDR2 are SGHRS and YFSETQ. V gave up 3 bases and J gave up 5 bases; unmatched junction bases: 7. The CDR3 consists of 15 residues. DNA of the CDR3: TGCGCCAGCAGCTACTTAGCGGGAGAGGTAGATACGCAGTATTTT. Amino acid sequence: CASSYLAGEVDTQYF.

The rearrangement links TRBV4-2 to TRBJ1-1; 7 bases are a match to TRBD1. This CDR3 region has 16 residues. Germline trimming cut 2 bases from V and 3 bases from J; bases unmatched to any gene: 9. Looked up from germline, CDR1 is LGHNA and CDR2 is YNFKEQ. CDR3 region: CASSQIAPGGDTEAFF. DNA of the CDR3: TGTGCCAGCAGCCAAATCGCACCAGGGGGAGACACTGAAGCTTTCTTT.

The chain employs TRBV9 and TRBJ2-1, with TRBD2 identical over 8 bases. CDR1 is SGDLS and CDR2 is YYNGEE in the germline V gene. The junction had 11 bases not matched to a gene; V was cut back by 1 base and J by 8 bases. The CDR3 runs 16 residues. The CDR3 loop is CASSVTGRGGVYEQFF. DNA for the CDR3: TGTGCCAGCAGCGTAACGGGCCGGGGGGGCGTCTATGAGCAGTTCTTC.

The chain combines TRBV27 with TRBJ2-3, with a tentative D call TRBD2 (6 bases). CDR1 is MNHEY, CDR2 SMNVEV, per germline (reference sequence). V lost 5 bases, J lost 6 bases, and 15 bases lay in between. The CDR3 runs to 14 residues. As DNA, the CDR3 is TGTGCCAGCAGTGCGGGATACGCTGGGGATACGCAGTATTTT. Translating it yields CASSAGYAGDTQYF.

The chain carries TRBV21-1 and TRBJ1-5; the table gives TRBD1 as D, unverified against the DNA. TRBV21-1 is a pseudogene locus. This CDR3 contains 16 residues. CDR3 residues: CASSKALGRVSQPQHF. Written as DNA, the CDR3 is TGTGCCAGCAGCAAAGCGCTCGGCAGGGTAAGTCAGCCCCAGCATTTT.

The chain recombines TRBV15 with TRBJ1-4; D unclear. Germline V lookup: CDR1 LNHNV, CDR2 YYDKDF (reference sequence). The CDR3 sequence is 14 residues long. The V end lost 0 bases, the J end lost 7 bases, and 9 bases lay between the germline ends. CDR3 amino acids: CATSRDREGEKLFF. The DNA for the CDR3 is TGTGCCACCAGCAGAGATAGAGAGGGTGAAAAACTGTTTTTT.

The chain is built from TRBV7-2 and TRBJ2-3, with 12 nucleotides matching TRBD1. The CDR3 loop spans 16 amino acids. The ends lost 1 base at V and 5 bases at J; junction bases unmatched: 4. Germline V CDR1 and CDR2: SGHTA, FQGNSA. The CDR3 region is CASSLVGQGAKDTQYF. CDR3 sequence (DNA): TGTGCCAGCAGCTTAGTGGGACAGGGGGCGAAAGATACGCAGTATTTT.

The chain uses TRBV24-1 and TRBJ2-2, with no clear D. V shed 4 bases and J shed 1 base, with 3 bases lying between them. Germline CDR1 KGHDR, CDR2 SFDVKD. The CDR3 sequence is 13 residues long. The CDR3 sequence: CATSDGNTGELFF. In DNA, the CDR3 is TGTGCCACCAGTGACGGGAACACCGGGGAGCTGTTTTTT.

V gene TRBV5-1 combines with J gene TRBJ2-1; 8 bases match TRBD1. This CDR3 is 18 amino acids long. Trimming at V came to 5 bases and at J to 5 bases, leaving 18 bases not matched to a gene. The V gene's germline CDR1 is SGHRS and CDR2 YFSETQ. The CDR3 here is CASSHQPPGQGRDNEQFF. DNA of the CDR3: TGCGCCAGCAGTCACCAGCCCCCAGGACAGGGCAGGGACAATGAGCAGTTCTTC.

J is TRBJ1-5 and V is TRBV29-1; D remains ambiguous. CDR1 and CDR2 (germline): SQVTM, ANQGSEA. The CDR3 is 9 amino acids. V gave up 7 bases and J gave up 9 bases, with 7 bases separating them. Here the CDR3 DNA reads TGCAGCGCCCTTAGGCCCCAGCATTTT. Protein sequence: CSALRPQHF.

The rearrangement links TRBV2 to TRBJ2-1, with TRBD2 matching 9 bases. The CDR3 loop spans 18 amino acids. CDR1 is SNHLY, CDR2 FYNNEI, per germline. With 7 bases clipped from V and 7 bases from J, the junction kept 20 bases outside the gene matches. The DNA for the CDR3 is TGTGCCAGCACCCTCGAGGCCTTAGCGGGAGTTTTGGGGAATGAGCAGTTCTTC. Protein sequence: CASTLEALAGVLGNEQFF.

The CDR3 DNA reads TGTGCCAGCAGCTTAGTTAGAAATGAGCAGTTCTTC. This translates into CASSLVRNEQFF. The gene calls are TRBV7-2 and TRBJ2-1; no firm D call. The V gene's germline CDR1 is SGHTA and CDR2 FQGNSA. The CDR3 contains 12 residues. Trimming stripped 1 base from V and 7 bases from J, with 5 bases between. Based on the CDR3 plus reference TRBV7-2 and TRBJ2-1, the full variable domain is GAGVSQSPSNKVTEKGKDVELRCDPISGHTALYWYRQSLGQGLEFLIYFQGNSAPDKSGLPSDRFSAERTGGSVSTLTIQRTQQEDSAVYLCASSLVRNEQFFGPGTRLTVL.

CDR3 sequence: CASSPYSPGIYEQYF. The CDR3 nucleotides are TGTGCCAGCTCACCATATTCCCCAGGTATCTACGAGCAGTACTTC. The rearrangement joins TRBV18 to TRBJ2-7; D unclear. CDR1 and CDR2 (germline): KGHSH, LQKENI. Trimming removed 2 bases from V and 3 bases from J, with 14 bases in between. The CDR3 runs to 15 residues. Variable domain in full (rest from reference TRBV18 and TRBJ2-7): NAGVMQNPRHLVRRRGQEARLRCSPMKGHSHVYWYRQLPEEGLKFMVYLQKENIIDESGMPKERFSAEFPKEGPSILRIQQVVRGDSAAYFCASSPYSPGIYEQYFGPGTRLTVT.